This note documents a single T cell receptor (beta chain) sequence. In blood CD8+ and CD4+ T cells, TCR beta underwent sequencing. CDR3 length: 13 residues. Trimming shortened V by 10 bases and J by 0 bases, and 10 bases separated the two germline ends. Germline V gives CDR1 SNHLY, CDR2 FYNNEI. The sample belongs to a study of CD8 T cells in Susac syndrome. Reverse transcription of about 0.5 to 1 ug RNA was carried out with random hexamers. The method of amplification for TCR beta CDR3 was immunoSEQ multiplex PCR, covering 54 Vbeta and 13 Jbeta. TCRdb redid the calling of the immunoSEQ multiplex PCR reads with MiXCR, one entry per CDR3 protein. Here the sample spans a few hundred thousand distinct CDR3 sequences, roughly 85% being singletons.

This rearrangement joins TRBV2 to TRBJ2-1; D may be TRBD1 (6 bases). The sample was CD8+ T cells from PBMCs. The receptor was derived from a human donor with multiple sclerosis. The CDR3 protein is CAIRGGSYNEQFF. CDR3 sequence (DNA): TGTGCCATCAGAGGGGGCTCCTACAATGAGCAGTTCTTC.